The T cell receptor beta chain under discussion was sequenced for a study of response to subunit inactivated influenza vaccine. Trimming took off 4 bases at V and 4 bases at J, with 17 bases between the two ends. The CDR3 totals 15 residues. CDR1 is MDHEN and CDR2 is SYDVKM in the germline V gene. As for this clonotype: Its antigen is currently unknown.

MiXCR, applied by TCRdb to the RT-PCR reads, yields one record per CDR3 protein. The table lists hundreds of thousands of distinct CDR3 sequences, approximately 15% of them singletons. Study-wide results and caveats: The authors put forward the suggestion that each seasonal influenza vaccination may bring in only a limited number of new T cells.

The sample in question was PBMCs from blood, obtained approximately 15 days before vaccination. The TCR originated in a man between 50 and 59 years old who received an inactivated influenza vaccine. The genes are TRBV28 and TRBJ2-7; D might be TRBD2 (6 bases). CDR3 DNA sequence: TGTGCCAGCAGTTCCCCTCCCGGGAGCGGGTACGAGCAGTACTTC. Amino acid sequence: CASSSPPGSGYEQYF.